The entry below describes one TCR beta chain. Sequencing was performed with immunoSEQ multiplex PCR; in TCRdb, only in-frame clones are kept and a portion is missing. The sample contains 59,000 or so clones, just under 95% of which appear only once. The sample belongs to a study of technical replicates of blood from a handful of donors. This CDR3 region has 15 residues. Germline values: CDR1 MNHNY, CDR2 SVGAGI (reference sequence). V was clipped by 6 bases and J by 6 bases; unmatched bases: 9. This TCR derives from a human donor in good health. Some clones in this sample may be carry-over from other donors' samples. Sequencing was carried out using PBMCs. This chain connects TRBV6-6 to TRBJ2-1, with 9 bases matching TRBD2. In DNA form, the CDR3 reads TGTGCCAGCAGCCCGACCGGGACTAGCCGCAATGAGCAGTTCTTC. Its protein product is CASSPTGTSRNEQFF.